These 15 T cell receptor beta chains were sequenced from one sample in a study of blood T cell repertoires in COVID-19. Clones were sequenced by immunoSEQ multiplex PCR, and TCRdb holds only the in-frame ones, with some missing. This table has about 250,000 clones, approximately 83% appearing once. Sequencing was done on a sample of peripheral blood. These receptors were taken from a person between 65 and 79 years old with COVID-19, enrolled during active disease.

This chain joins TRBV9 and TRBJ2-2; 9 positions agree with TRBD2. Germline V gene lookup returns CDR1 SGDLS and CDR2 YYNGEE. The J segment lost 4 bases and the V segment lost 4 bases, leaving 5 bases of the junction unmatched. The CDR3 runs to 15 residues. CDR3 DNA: TGTGCCAGCAGCCCTAGCGGGGCCAGCACCGGGGAGCTGTTTTTT. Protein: CASSPSGASTGELFF.

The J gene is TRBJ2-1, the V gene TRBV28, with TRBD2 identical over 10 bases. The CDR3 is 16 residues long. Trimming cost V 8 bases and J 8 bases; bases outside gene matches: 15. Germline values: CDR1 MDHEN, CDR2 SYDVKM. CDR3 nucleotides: TGTGCCAGCTCGGGGGGGGCTAGCGGGAGTTTCGATGAGCAGTTCTTC. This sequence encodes CASSGGASGSFDEQFF.

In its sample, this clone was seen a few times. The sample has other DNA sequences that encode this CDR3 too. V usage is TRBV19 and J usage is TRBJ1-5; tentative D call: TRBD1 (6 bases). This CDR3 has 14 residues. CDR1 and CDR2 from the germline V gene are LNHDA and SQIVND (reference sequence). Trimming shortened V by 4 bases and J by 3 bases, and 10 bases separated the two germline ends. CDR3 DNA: TGTGCCAGTAGTACCAGGGGTGACAATCAGCCCCAGCATTTT. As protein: CASSTRGDNQPQHF.

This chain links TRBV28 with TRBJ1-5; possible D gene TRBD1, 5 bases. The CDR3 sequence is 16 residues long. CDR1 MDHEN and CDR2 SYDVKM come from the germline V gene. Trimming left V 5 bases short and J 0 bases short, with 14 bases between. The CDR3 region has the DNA TGTGCCAGCAGTCCGCGGGACGGATATAGCAATCAGCCCCAGCATTTT. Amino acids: CASSPRDGYSNQPQHF.

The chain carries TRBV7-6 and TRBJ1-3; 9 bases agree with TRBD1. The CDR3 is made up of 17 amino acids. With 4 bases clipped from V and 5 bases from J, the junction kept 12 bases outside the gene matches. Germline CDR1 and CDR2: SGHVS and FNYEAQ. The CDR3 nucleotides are TGTGCCAGCAGCTCCTTTAGGGGACAGGGAACACGAAACACCATATATTTT. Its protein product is CASSSFRGQGTRNTIYF.

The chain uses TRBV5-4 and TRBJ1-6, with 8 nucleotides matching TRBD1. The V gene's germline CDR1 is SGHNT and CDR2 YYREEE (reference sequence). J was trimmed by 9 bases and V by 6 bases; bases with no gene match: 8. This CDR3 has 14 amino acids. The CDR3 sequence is CASTPGQASSPLHF. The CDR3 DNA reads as TGTGCCAGCACCCCGGGACAGGCAAGTTCACCCCTCCACTTT.

For the CDR3, the DNA is TGTGCCAGCAGAGGTGCAGGGCCCGGGGAGCTGTTTTTT. Translation gives CASRGAGPGELFF. This chain uses TRBV6-4 with TRBJ2-2; the D gene is possibly TRBD1 (5 bases). The ends were cut back, 6 bases at V and 6 bases at J, with 11 bases in the middle. Germline values: CDR1 MRHNA, CDR2 SNTAGT. The CDR3 is 13 amino acids.

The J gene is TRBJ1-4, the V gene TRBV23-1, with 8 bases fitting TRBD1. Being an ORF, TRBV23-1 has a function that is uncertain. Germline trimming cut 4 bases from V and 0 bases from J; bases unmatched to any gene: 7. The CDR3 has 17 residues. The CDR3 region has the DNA TGCGCCAGCAGTCCCACAGGACAGGGCGCAACTAATGAAAAACTGTTTTTT. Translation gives CASSPTGQGATNEKLFF.

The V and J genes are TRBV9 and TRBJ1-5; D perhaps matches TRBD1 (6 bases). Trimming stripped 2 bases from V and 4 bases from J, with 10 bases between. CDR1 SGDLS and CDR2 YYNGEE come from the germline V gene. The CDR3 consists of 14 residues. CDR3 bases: TGTGCCAGCAGCGTGGGGGCGGAGAATCAGCCCCAGCATTTT. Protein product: CASSVGAENQPQHF.

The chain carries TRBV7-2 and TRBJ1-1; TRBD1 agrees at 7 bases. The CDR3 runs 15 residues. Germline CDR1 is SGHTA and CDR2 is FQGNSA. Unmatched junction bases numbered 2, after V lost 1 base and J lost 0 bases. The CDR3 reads CASSLVGQLNTEAFF. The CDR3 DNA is TGTGCCAGCAGCTTAGTGGGACAGTTGAACACTGAAGCTTTCTTT. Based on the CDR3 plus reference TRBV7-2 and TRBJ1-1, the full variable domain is GAGVSQSPSNKVTEKGKDVELRCDPISGHTALYWYRQSLGQGLEFLIYFQGNSAPDKSGLPSDRFSAERTGGSVSTLTIQRTQQEDSAVYLCASSLVGQLNTEAFFGQGTRLTVV.

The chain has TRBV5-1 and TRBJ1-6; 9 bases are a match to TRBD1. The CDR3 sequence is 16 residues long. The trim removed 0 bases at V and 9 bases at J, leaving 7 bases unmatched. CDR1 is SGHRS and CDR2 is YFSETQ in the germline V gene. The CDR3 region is CASSLDSGQGFSPLHF. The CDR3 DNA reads TGCGCCAGCAGCTTGGATTCGGGACAGGGTTTTTCACCCCTCCACTTT.

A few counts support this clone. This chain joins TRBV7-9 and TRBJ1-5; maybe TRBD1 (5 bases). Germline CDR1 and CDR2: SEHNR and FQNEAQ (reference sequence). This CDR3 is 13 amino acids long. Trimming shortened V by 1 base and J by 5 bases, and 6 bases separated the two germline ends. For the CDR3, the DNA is TGTGCCAGCAGCTTAGGCAGGGATCAGCCCCAGCATTTT. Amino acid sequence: CASSLGRDQPQHF.

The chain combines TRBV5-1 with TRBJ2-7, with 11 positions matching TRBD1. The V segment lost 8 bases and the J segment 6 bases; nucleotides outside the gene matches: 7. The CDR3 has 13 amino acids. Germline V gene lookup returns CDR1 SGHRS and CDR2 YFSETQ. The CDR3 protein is CASTGQGAFEQYF. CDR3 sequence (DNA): TGCGCCAGTACCGGACAGGGGGCATTCGAGCAGTACTTC.

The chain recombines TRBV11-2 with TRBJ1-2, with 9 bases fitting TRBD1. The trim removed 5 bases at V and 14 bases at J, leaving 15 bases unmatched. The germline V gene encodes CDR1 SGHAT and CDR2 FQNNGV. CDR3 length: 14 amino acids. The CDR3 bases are TGTGCCAGCAGCGGTACGGGACAGGGCCTTCTTCAGACCTTC. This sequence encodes CASSGTGQGLLQTF.

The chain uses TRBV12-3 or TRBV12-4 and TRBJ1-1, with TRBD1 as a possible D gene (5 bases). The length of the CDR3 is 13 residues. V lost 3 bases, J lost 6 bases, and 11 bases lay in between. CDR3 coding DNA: TGTGCCAGCAGTTTTCGGGGGGGTGCTGAAGCTTTCTTT. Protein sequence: CASSFRGGAEAFF.